This T cell receptor (beta chain) came from a study of OX40 agonist ivuxolimab in advanced cancers. Across the whole study: Ivuxolimab, an agonist antibody against OX40 (CD134), was given to patients. Participants averaged approximately 65 years of age (range roughly 23 to 90) and were 82.7% male. Study results and caveats: Among T cells, CD8+ cells averaged more expanded clones than CD4+ cells. Low levels of normalized T-cell clonal expansion also appeared in some nonresponders.

To note about this clone: Its antigen is unknown.

Germline trimming cut 5 bases from V and 3 bases from J; bases unmatched to any gene: 7. The CDR3 is 15 residues long. Germline CDR1 and CDR2: MNHEY and SVGAGI. Sequenced by immunoSEQ multiplex PCR; TCRdb stores in-frame clones only, minus some. Of approximately 70,000 clones detected, approximately 90% appear once; the ten largest clones hold roughly 8.2%. This sample comprised CD4+ or CD8+ T cells sorted from blood, obtained in a trial of the OX40 agonist ivuxolimab. The genes are TRBV6-5 and TRBJ1-3, with TRBD1 identical over 7 bases. The clonotype was recovered from an adult with an advanced solid tumor such as melanoma, head and neck, liver or kidney cancer. CDR3 sequence reads: CASSPPGQIGNTIYF. The CDR3 coding sequence is TGTGCCAGCAGTCCCCCGGGACAGATTGGAAACACCATATATTTT.